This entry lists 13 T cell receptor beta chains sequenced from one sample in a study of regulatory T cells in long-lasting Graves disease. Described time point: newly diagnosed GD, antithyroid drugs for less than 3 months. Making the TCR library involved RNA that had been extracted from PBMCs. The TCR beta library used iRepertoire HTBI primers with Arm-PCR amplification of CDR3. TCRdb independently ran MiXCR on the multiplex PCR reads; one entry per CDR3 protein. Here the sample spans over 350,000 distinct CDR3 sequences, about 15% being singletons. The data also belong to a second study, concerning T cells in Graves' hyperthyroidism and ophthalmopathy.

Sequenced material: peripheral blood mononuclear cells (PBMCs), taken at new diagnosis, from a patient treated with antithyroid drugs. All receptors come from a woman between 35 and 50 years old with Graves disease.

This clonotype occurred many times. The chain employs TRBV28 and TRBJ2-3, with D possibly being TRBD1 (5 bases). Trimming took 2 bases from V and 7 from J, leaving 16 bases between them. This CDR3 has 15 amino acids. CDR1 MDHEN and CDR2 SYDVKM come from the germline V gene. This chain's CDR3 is CASSLTQGRIHTQYF. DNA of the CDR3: TGTGCCAGCAGTTTAACCCAGGGCCGCATTCATACGCAGTATTTT.

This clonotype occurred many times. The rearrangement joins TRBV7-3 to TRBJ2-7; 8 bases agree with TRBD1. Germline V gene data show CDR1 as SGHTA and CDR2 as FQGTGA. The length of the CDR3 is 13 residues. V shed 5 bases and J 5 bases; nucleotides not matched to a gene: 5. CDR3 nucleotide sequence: TGTGCCAGCAGCCCGGACAGGGACAACGAGCAGTACTTC. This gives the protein CASSPDRDNEQYF. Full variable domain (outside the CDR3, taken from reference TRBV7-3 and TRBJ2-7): GAGVSQTPSNKVTEKGKYVELRCDPISGHTALYWYRQSLGQGPEFLIYFQGTGAADDSGLPNDRFFAVRPEGSVSTLKIQRTERGDSAVYLCASSPDRDNEQYFGPGTRLTVT.

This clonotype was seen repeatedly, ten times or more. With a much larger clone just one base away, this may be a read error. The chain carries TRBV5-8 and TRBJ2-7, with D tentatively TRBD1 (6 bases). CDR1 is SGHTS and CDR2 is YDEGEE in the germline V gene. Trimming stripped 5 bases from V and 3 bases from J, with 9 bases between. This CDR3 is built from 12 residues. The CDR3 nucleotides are TGTGCCAGCAGTCGGACAGTCTACGAGCAGTACTTC. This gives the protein CASSRTVYEQYF.

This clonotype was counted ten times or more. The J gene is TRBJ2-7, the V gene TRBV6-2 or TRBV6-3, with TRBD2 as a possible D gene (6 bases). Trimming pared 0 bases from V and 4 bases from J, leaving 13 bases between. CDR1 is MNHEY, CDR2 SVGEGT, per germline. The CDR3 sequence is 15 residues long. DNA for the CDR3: TGTGCCAGCAGTTACTCGTGGAGGGTTGGGTACGAGCAGTACTTC. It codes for CASSYSWRVGYEQYF.

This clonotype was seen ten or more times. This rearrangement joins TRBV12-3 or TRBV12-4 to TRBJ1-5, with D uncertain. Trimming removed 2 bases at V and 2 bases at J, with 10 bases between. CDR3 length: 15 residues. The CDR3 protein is CASSLTGSGNQPQHF. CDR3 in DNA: TGTGCCAGCAGTTTAACTGGGAGCGGCAATCAGCCCCAGCATTTT.

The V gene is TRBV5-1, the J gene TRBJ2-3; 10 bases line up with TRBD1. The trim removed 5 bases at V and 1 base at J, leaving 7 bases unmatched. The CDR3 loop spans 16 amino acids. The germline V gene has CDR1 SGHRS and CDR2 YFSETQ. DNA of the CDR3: TGCGCCAGCAGAGTATACGGGACAGGGGGCACAGATACGCAGTATTTT. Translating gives CASRVYGTGGTDTQYF.

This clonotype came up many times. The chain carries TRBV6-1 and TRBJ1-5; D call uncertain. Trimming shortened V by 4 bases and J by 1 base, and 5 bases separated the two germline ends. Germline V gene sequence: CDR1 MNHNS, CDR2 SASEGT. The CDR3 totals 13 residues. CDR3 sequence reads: CASSAQSNQPQHF. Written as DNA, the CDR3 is TGTGCCAGCAGTGCACAAAGCAATCAGCCCCAGCATTTT.

The CDR3 DNA is TGTGCCAGTAGTATGCGCCGGGACAGGGACCACGAGCAGTACTTC. Protein sequence: CASSMRRDRDHEQYF. The V call is TRBV19, the J call TRBJ2-7; 9 positions match TRBD1. Trimming removed 3 bases from V and 5 bases from J; junction bases left unmatched: 8. Per the germline V gene, CDR1 is LNHDA and CDR2 is SQIVND (reference sequence). The CDR3 runs to 15 residues.

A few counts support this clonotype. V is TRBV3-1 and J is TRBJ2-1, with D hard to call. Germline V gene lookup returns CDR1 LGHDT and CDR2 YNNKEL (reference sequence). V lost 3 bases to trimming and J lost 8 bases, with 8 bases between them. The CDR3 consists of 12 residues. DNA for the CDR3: TGTGCCAGCAGCCATGGTCTAGATGAGCAGTTCTTC. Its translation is CASSHGLDEQFF.

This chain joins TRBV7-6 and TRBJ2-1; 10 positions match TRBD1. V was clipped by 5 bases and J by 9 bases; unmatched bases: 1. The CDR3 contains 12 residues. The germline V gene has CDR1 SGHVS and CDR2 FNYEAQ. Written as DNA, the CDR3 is TGTGCCAGCAGCCGGACAGGGGGTGAGCAGTTCTTC. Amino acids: CASSRTGGEQFF.

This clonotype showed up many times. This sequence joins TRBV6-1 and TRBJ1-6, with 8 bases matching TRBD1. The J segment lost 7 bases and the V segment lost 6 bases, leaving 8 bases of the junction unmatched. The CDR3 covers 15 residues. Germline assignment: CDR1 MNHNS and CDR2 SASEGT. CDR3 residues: CASRQSTGVNSPLHF. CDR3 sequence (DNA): TGTGCCAGCAGGCAATCGACAGGGGTAAATTCACCCCTCCACTTT.

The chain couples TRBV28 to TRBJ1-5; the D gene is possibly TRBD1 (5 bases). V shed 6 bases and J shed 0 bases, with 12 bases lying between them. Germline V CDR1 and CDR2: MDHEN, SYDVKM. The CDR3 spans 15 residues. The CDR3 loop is CASRTPGFSNQPQHF. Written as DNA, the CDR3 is TGTGCCAGCAGAACCCCAGGGTTTAGCAATCAGCCCCAGCATTTT. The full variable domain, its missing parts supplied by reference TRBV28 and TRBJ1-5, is DVKVTQSSRYLVKRTGEKVFLECVQDMDHENMFWYRQDPGLGLRLIYFSYDVKMKEKGDIPEGYSVSREKKERFSLILESASTNQTSMYLCASRTPGFSNQPQHFGDGTRLSIL.

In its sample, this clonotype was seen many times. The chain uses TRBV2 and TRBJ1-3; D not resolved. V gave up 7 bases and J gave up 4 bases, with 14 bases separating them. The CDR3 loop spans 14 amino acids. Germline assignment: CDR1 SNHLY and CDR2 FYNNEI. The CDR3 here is CASTLARVGNTIYF. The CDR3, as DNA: TGTGCCAGCACTTTGGCTCGGGTGGGAAACACCATATATTTT.